This T cell receptor (beta chain) was retrieved from a study of cytomegalovirus exposure and HLA in healthy donors. Study-wide points: Accurate prediction of most subjects' HLA-A and HLA-B alleles from TCR beta sequences was reported.

PCR primers comprised 60 Vbeta and 13 Jbeta primers. Sequencing used immunoSEQ multiplex PCR; TCRdb keeps in-frame clones, though not all of them. The data contain 180,000 or so clones, approximately 78% of them singletons. This clone occurred once. Antigen specificity is unknown. The CDR3 contains 16 residues. V shed 1 base and J shed 0 bases, with 7 bases lying between them. The V and J genes are TRBV23-1 and TRBJ1-6, with TRBD1 as a possible D gene (5 bases). TRBV23-1 counts as an open reading frame of uncertain function. This sequence was found in a woman between 50 and 59 years old in good health and CMV-seropositive. Input material: PBMCs. The chain's CDR3 is CASSQFRDSYNSPLHF. In DNA form, the CDR3 reads TGCGCCAGCAGTCAATTCAGGGACTCCTATAATTCACCCCTCCACTTT.